The 28 T cell receptor beta chains listed next were all sequenced from one sample in a study of a mutant IDH1 vaccine in newly diagnosed glioma. As for time point: week 11, during vaccination. The study gave 300 ug of mutant IDH1 20-mer peptide per vaccine dose, with topical imiquimod. Their antigens are not known. Assay used: immunoSEQ multiplex PCR; TCRdb lists only in-frame clones, some missing. Here the sample spans 20,000 to 25,000 clones, about 90% being singletons. Sequencing used PBMCs, obtained from a glioma patient whose treatment included an IDH1 peptide vaccine. The receptors shown here come from a woman in her 40s with glioma.

This clone was found a few times. The chain employs TRBV2 and TRBJ1-1, with 7 bases lining up with TRBD1. Looked up from germline, CDR1 is SNHLY and CDR2 is FYNNEI. Trimming removed 4 bases from V and 1 base from J; junction bases left unmatched: 6. The CDR3 consists of 15 residues. Written as DNA, the CDR3 is TGTGCCAGCAGTGCGCCCCAGGGGGGGAACACTGAAGCTTTCTTT. Residues: CASSAPQGGNTEAFF. The full variable domain, its missing parts supplied by reference TRBV2 and TRBJ1-1, is EPEVTQTPSHQVTQMGQEVILRCVPISNHLYFYWYRQILGQKVEFLVSFYNNEISEKSEIFDDQFSVERPDGSNFTLKIRSTKLEDSAMYFCASSAPQGGNTEAFFGQGTRLTVV.

The chain carries TRBV30 and TRBJ2-7; TRBD2 agrees at 13 bases. From germline, CDR1 is GTSNPN and CDR2 SVGIG (reference sequence). Losses at the gene ends were 3 bases for V and 4 bases for J; bases not matched to a gene: 0. This CDR3 spans 13 amino acids. DNA for the CDR3: TGTGCCTGGAGACTAGCGGGAGGGTACGAGCAGTACTTC. This sequence encodes CAWRLAGGYEQYF.

This chain connects TRBV2 to TRBJ2-1; no clear D. Germline assignment: CDR1 SNHLY and CDR2 FYNNEI. Trimming pared 2 bases from V and 1 base from J, leaving 3 bases between. The CDR3 has 13 amino acids. In nucleotides, the CDR3 is TGTGCCAGCAGTGAAACTTCCTACAATGAGCAGTTCTTC. Encoded protein: CASSETSYNEQFF.

CDR3 DNA: TGCGCCAGCAGCCAAGGGCAGGGGGCCTACGAGCAGTACTTC. Protein product: CASSQGQGAYEQYF. The chain has TRBV4-1 and TRBJ2-7; 7 positions agree with TRBD1. Trimming cost V 1 base and J 2 bases; bases outside gene matches: 2. The CDR3 contains 14 residues. Per germline, CDR1 MGHRA and CDR2 YSYEKL.

The chain uses TRBV5-1 and TRBJ1-3; D not certain. Germline loops: CDR1 SGHRS, CDR2 YFSETQ. The CDR3 totals 12 residues. The V gene lost 2 bases and the J gene lost 4 bases, with 4 bases spanning the gap. CDR3 region: CASSFNGNTIYF. Here the CDR3 DNA reads TGCGCCAGCAGCTTCAACGGAAACACCATATATTTT.

The chain links TRBV5-1 to TRBJ1-4, with 7 bases lining up with TRBD1. Germline CDR1 and CDR2: SGHRS and YFSETQ. After removal of 0 bases from V and 6 bases from J, the junction contained 5 bases not matched to a gene. The CDR3 loop spans 15 amino acids. The CDR3 DNA is TGCGCCAGCAGCTTGGACGGGACAGAACATGAAAAACTGTTTTTT. It codes for CASSLDGTEHEKLFF.

Worth noting for this clone: The junction departs from germline at one end; a sequencing error may be responsible. The chain couples TRBV19 to TRBJ2-5, with 11 positions matching TRBD1. The CDR3 has 13 amino acids. The germline CDR1 and CDR2 sequences are LNHDA and SQIVND (reference sequence). The CDR3 DNA sequence: TGTGCCAGTAGCCCCTCGGTTGGGACAGGGGGGGACTTC. Amino acids: CASSPSVGTGGDF.

The chain couples TRBV6-6 to TRBJ1-2; 9 bases are a match to TRBD1. This CDR3 is 15 amino acids long. CDR1 is MNHNY and CDR2 is SVGAGI in the germline V gene (reference sequence). J gave up 2 bases and V 5 bases, and 6 bases lay outside the gene matches. DNA for the CDR3: TGTGCCAGCAGTACATCAGGACAGGGGAACTATGGCTACACCTTC. Protein: CASSTSGQGNYGYTF.

The gene calls are TRBV14 and TRBJ1-2, with 8 bases lining up with TRBD1. The CDR3 is made up of 15 amino acids. Germline V lookup: CDR1 SGHDN, CDR2 FVKESK. Losses at the gene ends were 4 bases for V and 4 bases for J; bases not matched to a gene: 8. DNA of the CDR3: TGTGCCAGCAGCCTTCAGGGGGCACGGGTCTATGGCTACACCTTC. It translates to CASSLQGARVYGYTF.

The chain joins TRBV6-6 to TRBJ2-7; 7 bases match TRBD2. Germline CDR1 reads MNHNY; CDR2 reads SVGAGI (reference sequence). This CDR3 comprises 12 residues. The J segment lost 4 bases and the V segment lost 6 bases, leaving 3 bases of the junction unmatched. CDR3 nucleotide sequence: TGTGCCAGCAGGGGAGGGGCGTACGAGCAGTACTTC. It specifies CASRGGAYEQYF.

V usage is TRBV19 and J usage is TRBJ2-5; a possible D gene is TRBD1 (5 bases). The germline V gene encodes CDR1 LNHDA and CDR2 SQIVND (reference sequence). The CDR3 runs 13 residues. V lost 9 bases and J 5 bases, leaving 16 bases between the germline ends. This CDR3 reads CASQDWQGETQYF. CDR3 nucleotides: TGTGCCAGCCAAGATTGGCAGGGTGAGACCCAGTACTTC. Using reference TRBV19 and TRBJ2-5 for the parts outside the CDR3, the full variable domain is DGGITQSPKYLFRKEGQNVTLSCEQNLNHDAMYWYRQDPGQGLRLIYYSQIVNDFQKGDIAEGYSVSREKKESFPLTVTSAQKNPTAFYLCASQDWQGETQYFGPGTRLLVL.

This chain links TRBV5-1 with TRBJ2-5; 14 bases match TRBD2. CDR1 is SGHRS, CDR2 YFSETQ, per germline. V dropped 5 bases and J dropped 4; count of bases not matched to a gene: 4. The CDR3 is 15 residues long. The CDR3 coding sequence is TGCGCCAGCAGAACCGGGACTAGCGGGGGAGAGACCCAGTACTTC. The encoded protein is CASRTGTSGGETQYF.

V and J are TRBV30 and TRBJ2-5; 8 bases are a match to TRBD2. V lost 5 bases to trimming and J lost 5 bases; unmatched junction nucleotides: 13. The CDR3 length is 15 residues. Per germline, CDR1 GTSNPN and CDR2 SVGIG (reference sequence). CDR3 nucleotides: TGTGCCTGGTCCTACAACAGCGGGAGTTGGGAGACCCAGTACTTC. As protein: CAWSYNSGSWETQYF. The full variable domain, in which reference TRBV30 and TRBJ2-5 provide the parts outside the CDR3, is SQTIHQWPATLVQPVGSPLSLECTVEGTSNPNLYWYRQAAGRGLQLLFYSVGIGQISSEVPQNLSASRPQDRQFILSSKKLLLSDSGFYLCAWSYNSGSWETQYFGPGTRLLVL.

V and J are TRBV29-1 and TRBJ2-7; 9 bases line up with TRBD1. The germline gives CDR1 SQVTM, CDR2 ANQGSEA. The junction had 8 bases not matched to a gene; V was cut back by 0 bases and J by 5 bases. The CDR3 length is 15 residues. Here the CDR3 reads CSVEDGLTGGNEQYF. Written as DNA, the CDR3 is TGCAGCGTTGAAGATGGATTGACAGGGGGGAACGAGCAGTACTTC.

The chain carries TRBV2 and TRBJ2-2; possible D gene TRBD2, 5 bases. Trimming pared 1 base from V and 5 bases from J, leaving 8 bases between. This CDR3 is 14 amino acids long. Germline CDR1 and CDR2: SNHLY and FYNNEI. In DNA, the CDR3 is TGTGCCAGCAGTGAAGGTTCGGGGACCGGGGAGCTGTTTTTT. Its translation: CASSEGSGTGELFF.

The V and J genes are TRBV9 and TRBJ2-7, with 10 nucleotides matching TRBD2. Looked up from germline, CDR1 is SGDLS and CDR2 is YYNGEE. There are 14 residues in the CDR3. V lost 0 bases to trimming and J lost 6 bases; unmatched junction nucleotides: 3. Here the CDR3 reads CASSVAASGGEQYF. In DNA form, the CDR3 reads TGTGCCAGCAGCGTAGCCGCTAGCGGGGGCGAGCAGTACTTC.

J is TRBJ1-2 and V is TRBV5-1; 9 nucleotides align to TRBD1. The germline CDR1 and CDR2 sequences are SGHRS and YFSETQ. The J segment lost 5 bases and the V segment lost 3 bases, leaving 5 bases of the junction unmatched. CDR3 length: 14 residues. The CDR3 here is CASSWLTGGYGYTF. The CDR3 DNA follows: TGCGCCAGCAGCTGGTTGACAGGGGGTTATGGCTACACCTTC.

The chain employs TRBV12-5 and TRBJ1-1; tentatively, D is TRBD1 (6 bases). Trimming removed 5 bases at V and 0 bases at J, with 10 bases between. The CDR3 extends over 14 amino acids. Germline V gene sequence: CDR1 LGHNT, CDR2 FRNRAP. The CDR3 sequence: CASGDGQLNTEAFF. For the CDR3, the DNA is TGTGCTAGTGGTGATGGACAGCTGAACACTGAAGCTTTCTTT.

This chain links TRBV7-2 with TRBJ2-7; TRBD2 matches 7 bases. Germline V gene lookup returns CDR1 SGHTA and CDR2 FQGNSA. V lost 5 bases to trimming and J lost 6 bases; unmatched junction nucleotides: 10. CDR3 size: 14 residues. The CDR3 bases are TGTGCCAGCAGCGCAACTAGCGATTTGGGCGAGCAGTACTTC. Residues: CASSATSDLGEQYF.

The chain carries TRBV29-1 and TRBJ2-2; the match to TRBD1 covers 9 bases. Germline V CDR1 and CDR2: SQVTM, ANQGSEA. This CDR3 spans 14 amino acids. The V and J ends lost 7 bases and 4 bases, in that order; junction bases with no gene match: 7. CDR3 amino acids: CSAGQGSATGELFF. The CDR3 DNA sequence: TGCAGCGCCGGACAGGGGTCGGCCACCGGGGAGCTGTTTTTT.

This clone was seen just once. The chain uses TRBV10-3 and TRBJ1-4; D is undetermined. V was pared by 6 bases and J by 7 bases, with 6 bases between. This CDR3 spans 11 amino acids. The V gene's germline CDR1 is ENHRY and CDR2 SYGVKD. For the CDR3, the DNA is TGTGCCATCAGATCGGGTGAAAAACTGTTTTTT. It is translated as CAIRSGEKLFF.

The V call is TRBV5-1, the J call TRBJ2-7, with D possibly being TRBD2 (6 bases). Germline assignment: CDR1 SGHRS and CDR2 YFSETQ. CDR3 length: 11 amino acids. Trimming cost V 7 bases and J 6 bases, with 11 bases left between them. The CDR3 region is CASGKEGEQYF. The CDR3 bases are TGCGCCAGCGGGAAGGAGGGCGAGCAGTACTTC.

A few counts support this clone. The CDR3 here is CASSQVLRDGEAFF. CDR3 DNA: TGCGCCAGCAGCCAAGTACTCCGGGATGGTGAAGCTTTCTTT. V usage is TRBV4-1 and J usage is TRBJ1-1; D gene ambiguous. CDR3 size: 14 residues. Germline V gene sequence: CDR1 MGHRA, CDR2 YSYEKL. V was shortened by 1 base and J by 7 bases, with 13 bases between the two germline ends.

The table lists this clone with a count of one. The rearrangement joins TRBV5-6 to TRBJ1-4; possibly TRBD1 for D (5 bases). V was pared by 3 bases and J by 8 bases, with 14 bases between. Germline lookup yields CDR1 SGHDT and CDR2 YYEEEE. The CDR3 length is 14 residues. DNA for the CDR3: TGTGCCAGCAGCTGGGGACCGCCGAGCGAAAAACTGTTTTTT. It is translated as CASSWGPPSEKLFF. The entire variable domain, with the rest obtained from reference TRBV5-6 and TRBJ1-4, is as follows: DAGVTQSPTHLIKTRGQQVTLRCSPKSGHDTVSWYQQALGQGPQFIFQYYEEEERQRGNFPDRFSGHQFPNYSSELNVNALLLGDSALYLCASSWGPPSEKLFFGSGTQLSVL.

J is TRBJ1-2 and V is TRBV4-2, with unresolved D. The germline gives CDR1 LGHNA, CDR2 YNFKEQ. With 2 bases removed from V and 2 bases from J, the gap between germline ends came to 6 bases. The CDR3 totals 13 residues. CDR3 coding DNA: TGTGCCAGCAGCCAAACTGGGAACTATGGCTACACCTTC. It is translated as CASSQTGNYGYTF.

CDR3: CASSPDPSSPLHF. The CDR3 DNA reads TGTGCCAGCAGCCCCGACCCCAGTTCACCCCTCCACTTT. This chain uses TRBV6-5 with TRBJ1-6; D not certain. The CDR3 consists of 13 residues. V was cut by 6 bases and J by 9 bases, with 12 bases left in between. Germline CDR1 and CDR2: MNHEY and SVGAGI.

V and J are TRBV27 and TRBJ2-5, with TRBD1 identical over 7 bases. The CDR3 contains 18 residues. CDR1 and CDR2 (germline): MNHEY, SMNVEV (reference sequence). V trimming: 6 bases; J trimming: 1 base; junction bases outside the gene matches: 17. The CDR3 is CASRRTRGSLYFQETQYF. For the CDR3, the DNA is TGTGCCAGCAGGAGGACCAGGGGGTCCTTATATTTCCAAGAGACCCAGTACTTC.

The chain links TRBV7-2 to TRBJ2-3; 12 bases match TRBD2. The trim removed 8 bases at V and 6 bases at J, leaving 9 bases unmatched. The CDR3 has 15 amino acids. Germline CDR1 and CDR2: SGHTA and FQGNSA. CDR3 sequence (DNA): TGTGCCAGCGGCCTCTACGGGACTAGCGGGGATACGCAGTATTTT. This translates into CASGLYGTSGDTQYF.